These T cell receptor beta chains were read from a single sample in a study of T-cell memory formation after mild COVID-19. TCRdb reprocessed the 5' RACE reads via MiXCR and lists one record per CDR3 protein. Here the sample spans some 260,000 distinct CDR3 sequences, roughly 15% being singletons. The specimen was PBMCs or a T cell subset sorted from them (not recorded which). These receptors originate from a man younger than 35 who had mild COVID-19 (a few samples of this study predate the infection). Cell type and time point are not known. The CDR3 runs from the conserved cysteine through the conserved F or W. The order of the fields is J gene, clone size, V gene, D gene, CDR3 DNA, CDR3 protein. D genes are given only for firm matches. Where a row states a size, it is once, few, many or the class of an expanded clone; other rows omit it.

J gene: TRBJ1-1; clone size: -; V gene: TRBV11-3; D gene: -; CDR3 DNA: TGTGCCAGCAGCTTCGACAGCAGCGCAAGTGAAGCTTTCTTT; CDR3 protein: CASSFDSSASEAFF
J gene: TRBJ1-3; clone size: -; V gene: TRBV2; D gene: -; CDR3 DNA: TGTGCCAGCAGTGTCTCGGACGGCTCTGGAAACACCATATATTTT; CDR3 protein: CASSVSDGSGNTIYF
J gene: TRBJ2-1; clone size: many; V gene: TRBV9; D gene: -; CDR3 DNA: TGTGCCAGCAGCGTAGGGGCAGGTTGGCAGTTCTTC; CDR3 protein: CASSVGAGWQFF
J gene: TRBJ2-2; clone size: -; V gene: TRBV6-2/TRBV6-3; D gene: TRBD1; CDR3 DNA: TGTGCCAGCAGGCCGACTCGGGACAGCGGGGAGCTGTTTTTT; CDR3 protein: CASRPTRDSGELFF
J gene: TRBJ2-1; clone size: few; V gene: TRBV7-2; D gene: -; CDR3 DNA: TGTGCCAGCAGCTTAGCGGGCGTAGATATAGAGCAGTTCTTC; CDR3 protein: CASSLAGVDIEQFF
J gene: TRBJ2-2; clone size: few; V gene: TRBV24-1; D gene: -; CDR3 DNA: TGTGCCACCAGGGCATCGGGGTCCGGGGAGCTGTTTTTT; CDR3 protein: CATRASGSGELFF
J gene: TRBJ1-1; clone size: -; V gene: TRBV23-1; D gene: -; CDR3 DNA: TGCGCCAGCAGTCAAGCCAACCCGGGATGTAACATCGGGGGCACTGAAGCTTTCTTT; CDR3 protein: CASSQANPGCNIGGTEAFF
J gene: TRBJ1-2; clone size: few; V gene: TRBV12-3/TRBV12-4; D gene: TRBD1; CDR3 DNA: TGTGCCAGCAGTACCCCCGACAGGGGTGGTCTTGGCTACACCTTC; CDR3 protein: CASSTPDRGGLGYTF
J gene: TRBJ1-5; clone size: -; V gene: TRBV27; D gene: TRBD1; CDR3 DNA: TGTGCCAGCAGTTCGCGAACAGGGGGAGGACCCCAGCATTTT; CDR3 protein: CASSSRTGGGPQHF
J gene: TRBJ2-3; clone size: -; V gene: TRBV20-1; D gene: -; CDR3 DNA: TGCAGTGCTAGACTCCCTGGGGCTCTCCCTAGCACAGATACGCAGTATTTT; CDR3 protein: CSARLPGALPSTDTQYF
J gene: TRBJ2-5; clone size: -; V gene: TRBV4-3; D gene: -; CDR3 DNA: TGCGCCAGCAGCCCCAGAGGCGGGGTCGGGGAGACCCAGTACTTC; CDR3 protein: CASSPRGGVGETQYF